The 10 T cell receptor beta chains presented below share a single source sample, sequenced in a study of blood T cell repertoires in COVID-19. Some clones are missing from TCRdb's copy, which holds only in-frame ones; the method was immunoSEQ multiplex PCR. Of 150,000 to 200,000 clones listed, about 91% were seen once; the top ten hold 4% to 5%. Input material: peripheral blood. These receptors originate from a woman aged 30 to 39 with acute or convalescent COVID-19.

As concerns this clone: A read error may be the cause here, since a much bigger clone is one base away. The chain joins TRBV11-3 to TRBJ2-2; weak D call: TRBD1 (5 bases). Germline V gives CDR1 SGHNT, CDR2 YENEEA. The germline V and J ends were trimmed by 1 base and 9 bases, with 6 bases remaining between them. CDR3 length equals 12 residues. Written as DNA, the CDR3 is TGTGCCAGCAGCTTAGGGGGCCGGGAGCTGTTTTTT. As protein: CASSLGGRELFF.

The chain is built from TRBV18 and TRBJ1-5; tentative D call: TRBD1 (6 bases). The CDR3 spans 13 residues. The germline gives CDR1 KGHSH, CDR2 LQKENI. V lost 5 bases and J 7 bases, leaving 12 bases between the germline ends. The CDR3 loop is CASSSQDRQPQHF. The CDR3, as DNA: TGTGCCAGCTCATCTCAAGACAGGCAGCCCCAGCATTTT.

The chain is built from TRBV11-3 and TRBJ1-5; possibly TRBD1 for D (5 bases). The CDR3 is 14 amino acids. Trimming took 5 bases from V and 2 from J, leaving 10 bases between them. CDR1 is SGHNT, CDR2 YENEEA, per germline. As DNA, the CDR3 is TGTGCCAGCAGCGGGGCGGGAGGCAATCAGCCCCAGCATTTT. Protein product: CASSGAGGNQPQHF.

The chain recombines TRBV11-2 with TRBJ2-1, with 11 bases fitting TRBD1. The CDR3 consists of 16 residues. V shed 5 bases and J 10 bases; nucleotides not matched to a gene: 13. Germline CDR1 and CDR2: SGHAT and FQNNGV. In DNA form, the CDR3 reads TGTGCCAGCAGCCCTCCGGGACAGGGGGTTAACCGAGAGCAGTTCTTC. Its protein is CASSPPGQGVNREQFF.

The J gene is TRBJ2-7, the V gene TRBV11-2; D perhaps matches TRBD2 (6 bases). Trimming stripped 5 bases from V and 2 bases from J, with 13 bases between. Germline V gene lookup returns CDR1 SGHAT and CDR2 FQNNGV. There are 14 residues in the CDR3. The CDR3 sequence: CASSPRDGPYEQYF. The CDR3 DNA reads TGTGCCAGCAGCCCGCGGGACGGACCCTACGAGCAGTACTTC.

The CDR3 DNA is TGTGCCAGCAGAGCCGGACAGAGCACAGATACGCAGTATTTT. As protein: CASRAGQSTDTQYF. This rearrangement joins TRBV6-5 to TRBJ2-3; the D gene is possibly TRBD1 (6 bases). The CDR3 covers 14 residues. V lost 6 bases and J 0 bases, leaving 10 bases between the germline ends. CDR1 is MNHEY, CDR2 SVGAGI, per germline.

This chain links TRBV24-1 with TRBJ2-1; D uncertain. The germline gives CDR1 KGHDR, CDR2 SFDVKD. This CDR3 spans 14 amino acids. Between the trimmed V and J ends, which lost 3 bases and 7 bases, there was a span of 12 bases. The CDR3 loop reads CATSDNMAPNEQFF. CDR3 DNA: TGTGCCACCAGTGATAATATGGCACCTAATGAGCAGTTCTTC.

The CDR3 sequence: CASSLWGTGPSSYEQYF. CDR3 nucleotide sequence: TGTGCCAGCAGTTTATGGGGGACAGGTCCCTCCTCCTACGAGCAGTACTTC. The chain has TRBV28 and TRBJ2-7; 8 nucleotides line up with TRBD1. The CDR3 sequence is 17 residues long. V shed 0 bases and J 0 bases; nucleotides not matched to a gene: 7. From germline, CDR1 is MDHEN and CDR2 SYDVKM.

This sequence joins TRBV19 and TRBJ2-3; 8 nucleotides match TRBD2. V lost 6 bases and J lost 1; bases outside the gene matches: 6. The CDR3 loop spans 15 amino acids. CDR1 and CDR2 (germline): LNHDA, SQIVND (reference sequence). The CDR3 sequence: CASRPMGLGTDTQYF. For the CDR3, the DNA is TGTGCCAGTAGGCCAATGGGACTAGGCACAGATACGCAGTATTTT.

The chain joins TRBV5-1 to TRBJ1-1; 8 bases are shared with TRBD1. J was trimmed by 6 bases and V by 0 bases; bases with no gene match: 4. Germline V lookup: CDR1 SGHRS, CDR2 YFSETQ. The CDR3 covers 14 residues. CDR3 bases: TGCGCCAGCAGCTTGGCAGGGGGCTTTTCTGAAGCTTTCTTT. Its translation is CASSLAGGFSEAFF.